The clone carrying this TCR beta chain turned up a few times. Its antigen is as yet unknown. This record belongs to a study of T cells in Graves' hyperthyroidism and ophthalmopathy. The CDR3 runs to 14 residues. V lost 1 base and J 0 bases, leaving 5 bases between the germline ends. Germline CDR1 and CDR2: SGDLS and YYNGEE. There were TCR beta CDR3 regions amplified from RNA transcripts. The HTBI primer set was used in a first-round RT-PCR of the TCR CDR3. TCRdb called the multiplex PCR reads again in MiXCR, with one record for every CDR3 protein. The sample holds approximately 590,000 distinct CDR3 sequences, 15% to 18% seen once. Clinical symptoms, serum thyroxine and TRAb, thyroid ultrasound and orbital computed tomography were used for the diagnoses. PBMCs came from more than 9 ml fresh peripheral blood. The study, taken as a whole, reports: Most thyroid clonotypes expanded above 0.001 appeared in blood too.

Sequenced sample: blood. This receptor was identified in a woman aged 25 to 39 with Graves' hyperthyroidism. The chain couples TRBV9 to TRBJ2-1; D gene unclear. The CDR3 DNA reads as TGTGCCAGCAGCGTATTAGGCTCCTACAATGAGCAGTTCTTC. As protein: CASSVLGSYNEQFF. Full variable domain (outside the CDR3, taken from reference TRBV9 and TRBJ2-1): DSGVTQTPKHLITATGQRVTLRCSPRSGDLSVYWYQQSLDQGLQFLIQYYNGEERAKGNILERFSAQQFPDLHSELNLSSLELGDSALYFCASSVLGSYNEQFFGPGTRLTVL.